This T cell receptor beta chain originates from a study of T-cell reconstitution after alpha-beta-depleted transplantation in children. Study-level findings and limits: In some patients, recipient T cells and intrathymic progenitors surviving conditioning explained high day-60 diversity. T-cell counts and diversity at one year following transplant were attributed mainly to newly produced T cells. Roughly two months post-transplant, alpha-beta T cells reportedly originated from several hundred graft clones that had expanded.

The TCRbeta library incorporated unique molecular identifiers. TCRdb called the PCR reads again in MiXCR, with one record for every CDR3 protein. Among fewer than 550,000 distinct CDR3 sequences listed, about 10% were seen once. Germline V gene lookup returns CDR1 SNHLY and CDR2 FYNNEI. CDR3 length: 14 residues. Deletions cut 7 bases from V and 0 bases from J, with 7 bases between. This clonotype has ten or more counts. Its antigen is not identified. The chain is built from TRBV2 and TRBJ2-6; no firm D call. Specimen: PBMCs, mostly from graft donor cells, collected 180 days after TCRalphabeta/CD19-depleted stem cell transplant. The TCR originated in a female patient aged 2-10 years who had a stem cell transplant for aplastic anemia, so the T cells may come from the graft donor. CDR3 DNA: TGTGCCAGCATTAGCCTCTCTGGGGCCAACGTCCTGACTTTC. It encodes CASISLSGANVLTF.